Below are 21 T cell receptor beta chains sequenced from a single sample in a study of cytomegalovirus exposure and HLA in healthy donors. The primer mix had 60 Vbeta and 13 Jbeta primers. The method was immunoSEQ multiplex PCR; TCRdb's version includes in-frame clones alone and lacks a portion of them. The sample consists of approximately 110,000 clones, roughly 80% of them appearing once. Specimen: PBMCs. These receptors all stem from a man over 45 in good health and CMV-seronegative.

The chain uses TRBV19 and TRBJ2-1; D may be TRBD2 (5 bases). Germline CDR1 and CDR2: LNHDA and SQIVND (reference sequence). Trimming shortened V by 5 bases and J by 3 bases, and 11 bases separated the two germline ends. The CDR3 runs to 14 residues. CDR3 sequence reads: CASSGVGDYNEQFF. CDR3 in DNA: TGTGCCAGTAGTGGGGTCGGGGACTACAATGAGCAGTTCTTC.

The J gene is TRBJ1-1, the V gene TRBV28; TRBD1 matches 8 bases. V trimming: 6 bases; J trimming: 4 bases; junction bases outside the gene matches: 10. CDR1 is MDHEN and CDR2 is SYDVKM in the germline V gene. CDR3 length: 15 residues. The CDR3 nucleotides are TGTGCCAGCAGCCCCGGGACAGGCTGGGGCACTGAAGCTTTCTTT. Its protein is CASSPGTGWGTEAFF.

The chain recombines TRBV7-3 with TRBJ1-2; 8 nucleotides line up with TRBD1. The V and J ends lost 5 bases and 4 bases, in that order; junction bases with no gene match: 15. CDR3 size: 17 residues. Germline CDR1 and CDR2: SGHTA and FQGTGA. CDR3 nucleotide sequence: TGTGCCAGCAGCATAAGGAACCCTCAGGGGGCCATCTATGGCTACACCTTC. This encodes CASSIRNPQGAIYGYTF.

The chain is built from TRBV4-2 and TRBJ2-5; 8 bases are shared with TRBD2. V was pared by 3 bases and J by 5 bases, with 8 bases of the junction left unmatched. The length of the CDR3 is 15 residues. Per the germline V gene, CDR1 is LGHNA and CDR2 is YNFKEQ. The CDR3, as DNA: TGTGCCAGCAGCCAGATAGCGGGGCGGACGGAGACCCAGTACTTC. Its translation is CASSQIAGRTETQYF.

This chain joins TRBV9 and TRBJ2-7; 10 positions match TRBD1. The V gene end was trimmed by 1 base and the J gene end by 1 base; junction bases not matched to a gene: 8. Germline V CDR1 and CDR2: SGDLS, YYNGEE. The CDR3 loop spans 17 amino acids. CDR3: CASSVRIPGQGSYEQYF. The CDR3 coding sequence is TGTGCCAGCAGCGTAAGAATACCGGGACAGGGGTCCTACGAGCAGTACTTC.

V and J are TRBV19 and TRBJ1-5; perhaps TRBD1 as D (5 bases). Germline V CDR1 and CDR2: LNHDA, SQIVND (reference sequence). Trimming took 1 base from V and 4 from J, leaving 11 bases between them. This CDR3 has 15 residues. CDR3 coding DNA: TGTGCCAGTAGTATAGGCGGGGACCGGAATCAGCCCCAGCATTTT. Translation: CASSIGGDRNQPQHF.

This chain joins TRBV7-8 and TRBJ2-7; D might be TRBD2 (5 bases). CDR3 length: 14 residues. Trimming took off 3 bases at V and 6 bases at J, with 15 bases between the two ends. Germline lookup yields CDR1 SGHVS and CDR2 FQNEAQ. The CDR3 coding sequence is TGTGCCAGCAGCTTTACTCCTACTCGGGGCGAGCAGTACTTC. Translated: CASSFTPTRGEQYF.

This chain joins TRBV5-1 and TRBJ2-5, with D possibly TRBD2 on 7 matching bases. This CDR3 comprises 15 residues. Germline V gene data show CDR1 as SGHRS and CDR2 as YFSETQ. Trimming took 4 bases from V and 5 from J, leaving 18 bases between them. In DNA, the CDR3 is TGCGCCAGCAGCCTGATTGGGGGGGGCTGGGAGACCCAGTACTTC. Encoded protein: CASSLIGGGWETQYF. Full variable domain (outside the CDR3, taken from reference TRBV5-1 and TRBJ2-5): KAGVTQTPRYLIKTRGQQVTLSCSPISGHRSVSWYQQTPGQGLQFLFEYFSETQRNKGNFPGRFSGRQFSNSRSEMNVSTLELGDSALYLCASSLIGGGWETQYFGPGTRLLVL.

This chain uses TRBV6-9 with TRBJ2-1; 7 bases map to TRBD1. The CDR3 totals 16 residues. With V trimmed by 5 bases and J by 4 bases, 11 bases remained unmatched. Germline V gene sequence: CDR1 MNHGY, CDR2 SVAAGI. CDR3 DNA sequence: TGTGCCAGCAGTAATATGGCCGGGGACAGATACAATGAGCAGTTCTTC. Encoded protein: CASSNMAGDRYNEQFF.

V is TRBV18 and J is TRBJ2-2; D gene uncertain. The V gene lost 3 bases and the J gene lost 4 bases, with 18 bases spanning the gap. Germline V gene lookup returns CDR1 KGHSH and CDR2 LQKENI. CDR3 length: 17 amino acids. The CDR3 DNA reads TGTGCCAGCTCACCGTTTTACTCCGGGTCTTTCACCGGGGAGCTGTTTTTT. This codes for CASSPFYSGSFTGELFF.

DNA for the CDR3: TGTGCCACCTCCGGGACTAGCGGTCGCACAGATACGCAGTATTTT. Amino acid sequence: CATSGTSGRTDTQYF. The V and J genes are TRBV10-3 and TRBJ2-3; 11 bases match TRBD2. CDR3 length: 15 amino acids. The germline gives CDR1 ENHRY, CDR2 SYGVKD. J gave up 1 base and V 10 bases, and 7 bases lay outside the gene matches.

The chain carries TRBV10-3 and TRBJ2-7; the match to TRBD1 covers 8 bases. V lost 3 bases, J lost 6 bases, and 7 bases stayed unmatched. This CDR3 contains 14 residues. CDR1 and CDR2 (germline): ENHRY, SYGVKD. CDR3 sequence reads: CAISDQGALREQYF. CDR3 bases: TGTGCCATCAGTGATCAGGGGGCGTTACGCGAGCAGTACTTC.

The chain uses TRBV6-6 and TRBJ2-7, with TRBD1 as a possible D gene (5 bases). This CDR3 is 14 amino acids long. V gave up 4 bases and J gave up 0 bases, with 10 bases separating them. Germline loops: CDR1 MNHNY, CDR2 SVGAGI (reference sequence). CDR3 residues: CASSFAGHSYEQYF. DNA for the CDR3: TGTGCCAGCAGTTTTGCAGGGCACTCCTACGAGCAGTACTTC.

This sequence joins TRBV19 and TRBJ1-5; 8 bases align to TRBD1. The V gene's germline CDR1 is LNHDA and CDR2 SQIVND (reference sequence). CDR3 length: 14 amino acids. Losses at the gene ends were 11 bases for V and 5 bases for J; bases not matched to a gene: 11. DNA for the CDR3: TGTGCCGCTTCGGACAGGGCCGGTTATCAGCCCCAGCATTTT. This sequence encodes CAASDRAGYQPQHF.

The genes are TRBV6-1 and TRBJ1-2, with 9 positions matching TRBD1. In germline, CDR1 is MNHNS, CDR2 SASEGT. V shed 6 bases, J shed 7 bases, and the junction held 12 bases outside the gene matches. This CDR3 contains 15 residues. CDR3: CASRQTGQGVGGYTF. CDR3 sequence (DNA): TGTGCCAGCAGACAGACGGGACAGGGTGTTGGTGGCTACACCTTC.

There are a few counts of this clone. The chain recombines TRBV5-6 with TRBJ2-3; the D is unclear. Germline values: CDR1 SGHDT, CDR2 YYEEEE. Trimming left V 3 bases short and J 5 bases short, with 7 bases between. The CDR3 length is 12 residues. CDR3 residues: CASSSIGDTQYF. CDR3 nucleotides: TGTGCCAGCAGCTCTATTGGAGATACGCAGTATTTT.

This clone was seen a few times. The chain uses TRBV27 and TRBJ2-7; 10 bases map to TRBD1. CDR1 is MNHEY and CDR2 is SMNVEV in the germline V gene (reference sequence). This CDR3 has 15 residues. Unmatched junction bases numbered 6, after V lost 3 bases and J lost 4 bases. CDR3 in DNA: TGTGCCAGCAGTTTTTCGACAGGGGGCCTATACGAGCAGTACTTC. Translating gives CASSFSTGGLYEQYF.

The V call is TRBV28, the J call TRBJ2-1; 9 nucleotides agree with TRBD1. The length of the CDR3 is 16 residues. J was trimmed by 5 bases and V by 9 bases; bases with no gene match: 14. The germline gives CDR1 MDHEN, CDR2 SYDVKM. The CDR3 DNA is TGTGCCAGTTACAGGGGGCGTTACTCGCCACACAATGAGCAGTTCTTC. Translated, it gives CASYRGRYSPHNEQFF.

The chain joins TRBV6-1 to TRBJ2-7; 11 positions agree with TRBD2. Germline assignment: CDR1 MNHNS and CDR2 SASEGT. After removal of 4 bases from V and 7 bases from J, the junction contained 3 bases not matched to a gene. There are 13 residues in the CDR3. CDR3 DNA sequence: TGTGCCAGCAGTGCACTAGCGGGAGTTGAGCAGTACTTC. Translation: CASSALAGVEQYF.

The J gene is TRBJ1-1, the V gene TRBV6-6, with 9 bases matching TRBD1. Losses at the gene ends were 6 bases for V and 1 base for J; bases not matched to a gene: 3. Germline CDR1 MNHNY, CDR2 SVGAGI (reference sequence). This CDR3 spans 14 amino acids. This CDR3 is CASSDRGENTEAFF. CDR3 DNA: TGTGCCAGCAGCGACAGGGGGGAGAACACTGAAGCTTTCTTT.

DNA for the CDR3: TGTGCCAGCAGCCAAGTAAGGGGGCCCGAAGCTTTCTTT. Its translation: CASSQVRGPEAFF. The V gene is TRBV14, the J gene TRBJ1-1; 7 positions agree with TRBD1. Trimming at V came to 1 base and at J to 8 bases, leaving 4 bases not matched to a gene. Germline V CDR1 and CDR2: SGHDN, FVKESK. The length of the CDR3 is 13 residues.